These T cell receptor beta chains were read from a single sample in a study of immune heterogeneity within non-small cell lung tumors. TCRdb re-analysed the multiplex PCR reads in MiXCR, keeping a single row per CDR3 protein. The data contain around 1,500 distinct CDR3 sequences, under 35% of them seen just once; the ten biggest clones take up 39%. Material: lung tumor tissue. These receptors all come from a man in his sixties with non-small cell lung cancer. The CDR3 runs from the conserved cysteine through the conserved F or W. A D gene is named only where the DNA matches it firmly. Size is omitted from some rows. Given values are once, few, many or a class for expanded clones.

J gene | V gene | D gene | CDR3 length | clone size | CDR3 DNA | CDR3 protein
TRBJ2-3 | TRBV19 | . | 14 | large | TGTGCCAGTAGTATACGAGGGACCACAGATACGCAGTATTTT | CASSIRGTTDTQYF
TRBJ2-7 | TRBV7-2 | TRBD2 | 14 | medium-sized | TGTGCCAGCAGCCGCGGACTAGTCTCCTACGAGCAGTACTTC | CASSRGLVSYEQYF
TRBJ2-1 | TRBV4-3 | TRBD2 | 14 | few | TGCGCCAGCAGCCCGAGGACTAGTTTCGCTGAGCAGTTCTTC | CASSPRTSFAEQFF
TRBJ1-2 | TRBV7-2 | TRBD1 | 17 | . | TGTGCCAGCAGCGAAGGCCCCGGAGGACAGGGGACATATGGCTACACCTTC | CASSEGPGGQGTYGYTF
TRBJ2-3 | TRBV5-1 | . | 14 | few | TGCGCCAGCAGCGGTAGCGGCAGCACAGATACGCAGTATTTT | CASSGSGSTDTQYF
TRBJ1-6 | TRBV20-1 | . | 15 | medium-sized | TGCAGTGCCACCCCCCGGACTGATAATAATTCACCCCTCCACTTT | CSATPRTDNNSPLHF
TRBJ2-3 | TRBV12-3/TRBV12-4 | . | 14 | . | TGTGCCAGCAGTTTACAAGAAGCCACAGATACGCAGTATTTT | CASSLQEATDTQYF
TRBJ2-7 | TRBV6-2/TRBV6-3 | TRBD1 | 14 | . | TGTGCCAGCAGTGGGACAGGGGGCTTTTACGAGCAGTACTTC | CASSGTGGFYEQYF
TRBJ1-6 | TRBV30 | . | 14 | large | TGTGCCTGGCACGGACAGAGTAATAATTCACCCCTCCACTTT | CAWHGQSNNSPLHF
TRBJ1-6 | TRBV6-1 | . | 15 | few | TGTGCCAGCAGTGACAATGCGCTCAGTAATTCACCCCTCCACTTT | CASSDNALSNSPLHF
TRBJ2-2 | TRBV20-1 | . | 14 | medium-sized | TGCAGTGCCCAGAAGGGGGGAGTGTCCGGGGAGCTGTTTTTT | CSAQKGGVSGELFF
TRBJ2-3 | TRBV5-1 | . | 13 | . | TGCGCCAGCAGCCCCCATGCTGGGGGTACGCAGTATTTT | CASSPHAGGTQYF
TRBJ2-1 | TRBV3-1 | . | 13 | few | TGTGCCAGCAGCCAAAGGGGCGACAATGAGCAGTTCTTC | CASSQRGDNEQFF
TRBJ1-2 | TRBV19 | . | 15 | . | TGTGCCAGTCTACAACCTACAGGGATTAACTATGGCTACACCTTC | CASLQPTGINYGYTF
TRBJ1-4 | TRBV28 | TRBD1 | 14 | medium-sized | TGTGCCAGCAGGATTACAGGGGCTGGGGAAAAACTGTTTTTT | CASRITGAGEKLFF
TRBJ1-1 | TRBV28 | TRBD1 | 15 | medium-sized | TGTGCCAGCAGTTACCGGGGACAGGGGGGAGGGGAAGCTTTCTTT | CASSYRGQGGGEAFF
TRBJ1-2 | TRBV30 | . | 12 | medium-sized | TGTGCCTGGACTGACAGAAACTATGGCTACACCTTC | CAWTDRNYGYTF
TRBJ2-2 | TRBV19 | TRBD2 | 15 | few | TGTGCCAGTAGGGGACTAGCGGGAGGGATCGGGGAGCTGTTTTTT | CASRGLAGGIGELFF
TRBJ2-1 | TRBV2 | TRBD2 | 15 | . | TGTGCCAGCAAGGTCCGGGGGGGGTCCTACAATGAGCAGTTCTTC | CASKVRGGSYNEQFF
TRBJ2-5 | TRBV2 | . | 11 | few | TGTGCCAGCAGTGTAGGGGAGACCCAGTACTTC | CASSVGETQYF
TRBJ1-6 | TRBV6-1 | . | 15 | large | TGTGCCAGCAGGAAAGACAGCTCCTATAATTCACCCCTCCACTTT | CASRKDSSYNSPLHF
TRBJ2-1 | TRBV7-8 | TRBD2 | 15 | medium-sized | TGTGCCAGCAGCTTAATGGAGACTAGCGGGTCTGAGCAGTTCTTC | CASSLMETSGSEQFF
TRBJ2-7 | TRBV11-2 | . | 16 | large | TGTGCCAGCAGCCCCCCTAGTCCCCTTCTTTCCTACGAGCAGTACTTC | CASSPPSPLLSYEQYF
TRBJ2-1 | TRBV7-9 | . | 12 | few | TGTGCCAGCAGCTTCGGACCTGCCAACCAGTTCTTC | CASSFGPANQFF
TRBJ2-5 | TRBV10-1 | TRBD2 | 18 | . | TGCGCCAGCAGTGAAATATGGACTAGCGGGAGGGCCCAGGGGACCCAGTACTTC | CASSEIWTSGRAQGTQYF
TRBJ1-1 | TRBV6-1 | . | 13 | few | TGTACCAGCAGTCTCCAGCCGACCACTGAAGCTTTCTTT | CTSSLQPTTEAFF
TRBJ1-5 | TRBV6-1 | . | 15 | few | TGTGCCAGCAGTTTTGATCAATATAGCAATCAGCCCCAGCATTTT | CASSFDQYSNQPQHF
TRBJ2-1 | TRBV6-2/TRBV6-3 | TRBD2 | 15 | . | TGTGCCAGCAGTGACCCTAGCGGGAACTACAATGAGCAGTTCTTC | CASSDPSGNYNEQFF
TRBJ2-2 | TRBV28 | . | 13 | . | TGTGCCAGCAGTCCAACCCCGGTCGGGGAGCTGTTTTTT | CASSPTPVGELFF
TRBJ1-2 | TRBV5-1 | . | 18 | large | TGCGCCAGCAGCTTGGTCACTCTAGGGATGCAATACGGGTATGGCTACACCTTC | CASSLVTLGMQYGYGYTF
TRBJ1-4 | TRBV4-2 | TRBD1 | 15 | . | TGTGCCAGCAGCCAAGAAGGGGACAGGAATGAAAAACTGTTTTTT | CASSQEGDRNEKLFF
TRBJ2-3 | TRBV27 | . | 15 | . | TGTGCCAGCAGTTTCTTCAACCCTAGCACAGATACGCAGTATTTT | CASSFFNPSTDTQYF
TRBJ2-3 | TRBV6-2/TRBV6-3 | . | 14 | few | TGTGCCACCCACAAGGGGGGGGACACAGATACGCAGTATTTT | CATHKGGDTDTQYF
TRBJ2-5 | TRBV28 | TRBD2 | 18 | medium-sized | TGTGCCAGCAGTTTTGTAGGAGGGAAACTAGCGGGAGGAGAGACCCAGTACTTC | CASSFVGGKLAGGETQYF
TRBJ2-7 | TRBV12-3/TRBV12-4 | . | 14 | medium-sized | TGTGCCAGCAGTTTGGGTAGGGCCCCCTCCGAGCAGTACTTC | CASSLGRAPSEQYF
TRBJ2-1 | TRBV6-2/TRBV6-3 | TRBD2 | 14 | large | TGTGCCAGCAGTTATCTAGCGGGAGAAGGTGAGCAGTTCTTC | CASSYLAGEGEQFF
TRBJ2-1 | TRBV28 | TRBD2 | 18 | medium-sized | TGTGCCAGCAGTTCCGGTCTAGCGGGAGGGCCTCCCTACAATGAGCAGTTCTTC | CASSSGLAGGPPYNEQFF